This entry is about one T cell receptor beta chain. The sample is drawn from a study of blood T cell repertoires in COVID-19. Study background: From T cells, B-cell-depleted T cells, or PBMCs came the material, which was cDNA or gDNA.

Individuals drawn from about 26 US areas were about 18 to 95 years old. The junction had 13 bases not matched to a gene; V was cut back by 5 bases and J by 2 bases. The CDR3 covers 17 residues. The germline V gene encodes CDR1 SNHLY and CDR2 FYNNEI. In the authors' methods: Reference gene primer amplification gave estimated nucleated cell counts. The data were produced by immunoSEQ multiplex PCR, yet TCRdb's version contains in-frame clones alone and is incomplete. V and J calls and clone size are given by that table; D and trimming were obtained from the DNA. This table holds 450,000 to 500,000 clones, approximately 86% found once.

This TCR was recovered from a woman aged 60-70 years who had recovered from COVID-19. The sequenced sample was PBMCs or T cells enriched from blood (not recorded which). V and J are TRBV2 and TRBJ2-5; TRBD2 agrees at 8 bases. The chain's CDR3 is CASSLTAGTRGQETQYF. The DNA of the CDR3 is TGTGCCAGCAGTTTGACTGCCGGGACTAGGGGGCAAGAGACCCAGTACTTC.